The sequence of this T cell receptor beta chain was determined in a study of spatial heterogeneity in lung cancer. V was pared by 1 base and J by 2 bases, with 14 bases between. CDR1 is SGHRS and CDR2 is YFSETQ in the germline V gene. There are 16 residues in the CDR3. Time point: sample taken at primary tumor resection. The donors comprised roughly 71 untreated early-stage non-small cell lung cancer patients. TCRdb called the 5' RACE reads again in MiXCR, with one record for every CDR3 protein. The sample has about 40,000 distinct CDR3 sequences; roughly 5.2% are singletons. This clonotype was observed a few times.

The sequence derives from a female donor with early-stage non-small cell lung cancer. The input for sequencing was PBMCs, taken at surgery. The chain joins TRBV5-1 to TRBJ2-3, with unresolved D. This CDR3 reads CASSLWSPGLTDTQYF. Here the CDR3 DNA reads TGCGCCAGCAGCTTGTGGTCACCCGGCCTCACAGATACGCAGTATTTT.